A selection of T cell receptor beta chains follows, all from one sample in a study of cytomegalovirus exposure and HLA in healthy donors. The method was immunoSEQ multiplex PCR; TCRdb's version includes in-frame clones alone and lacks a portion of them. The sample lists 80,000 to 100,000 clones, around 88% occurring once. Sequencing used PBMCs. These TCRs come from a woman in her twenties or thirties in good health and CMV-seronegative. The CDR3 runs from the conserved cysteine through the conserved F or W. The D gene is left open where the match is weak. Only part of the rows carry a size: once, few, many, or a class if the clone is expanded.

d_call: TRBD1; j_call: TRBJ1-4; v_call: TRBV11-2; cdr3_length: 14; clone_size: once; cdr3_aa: CASSLPQGNEKLFF; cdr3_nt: TGTGCCAGCAGCTTACCACAGGGGAATGAAAAACTGTTTTTT
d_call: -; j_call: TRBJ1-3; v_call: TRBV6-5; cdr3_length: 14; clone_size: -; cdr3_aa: CASQGHLGGNTIYF; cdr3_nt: TGTGCCAGCCAAGGACACCTAGGGGGAAACACCATATATTTT
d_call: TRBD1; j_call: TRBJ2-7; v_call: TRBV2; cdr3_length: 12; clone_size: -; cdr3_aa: CASTGGEYEQYF; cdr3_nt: TGTGCCAGCACAGGGGGCGAGTACGAGCAGTACTTC
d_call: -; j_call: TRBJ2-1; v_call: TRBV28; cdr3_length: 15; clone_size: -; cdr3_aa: CASTRGVDQGNEQFF; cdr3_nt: TGTGCCAGCACCCGAGGAGTGGACCAGGGCAATGAGCAGTTCTTC
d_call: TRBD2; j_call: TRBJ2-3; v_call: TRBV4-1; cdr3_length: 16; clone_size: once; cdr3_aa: CASSQPPGLAADTQYF; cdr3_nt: TGCGCCAGCAGCCAGCCCCCGGGACTAGCTGCAGATACGCAGTATTTT
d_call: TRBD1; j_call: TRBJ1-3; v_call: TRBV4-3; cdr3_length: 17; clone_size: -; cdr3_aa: CASSQDLTDRGGNTIYF; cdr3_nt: TGCGCCAGCAGCCAAGATTTGACGGACAGGGGTGGAAACACCATATATTTT
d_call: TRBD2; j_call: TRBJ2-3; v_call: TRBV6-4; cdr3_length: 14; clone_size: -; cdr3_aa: CASSPSGSRDTQYF; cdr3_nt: TGTGCCAGCAGTCCTAGCGGGAGTCGGGATACGCAGTATTTT
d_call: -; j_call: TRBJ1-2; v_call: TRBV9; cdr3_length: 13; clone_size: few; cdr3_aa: CASSTRLGDGYTF; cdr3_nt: TGTGCCAGCAGCACCCGTCTGGGAGATGGCTACACCTTC
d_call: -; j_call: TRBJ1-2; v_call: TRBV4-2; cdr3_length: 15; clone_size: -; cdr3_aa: CASSQEVTETYGYTF; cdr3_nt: TGTGCCAGCAGCCAAGAAGTGACAGAGACATATGGCTACACCTTC
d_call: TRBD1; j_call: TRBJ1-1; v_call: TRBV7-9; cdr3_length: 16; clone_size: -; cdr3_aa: CASSLATGTGGTEAFF; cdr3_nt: TGTGCCAGCAGCTTAGCCACCGGGACAGGGGGCACTGAAGCTTTCTTT
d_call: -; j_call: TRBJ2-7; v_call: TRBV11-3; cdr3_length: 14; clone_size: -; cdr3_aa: CASSPPSVPAEQYF; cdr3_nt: TGTGCCAGCAGCCCCCCCTCGGTACCCGCCGAGCAGTACTTC
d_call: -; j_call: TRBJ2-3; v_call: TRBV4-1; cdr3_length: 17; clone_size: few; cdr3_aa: CASSQEPAGPSTDTQYF; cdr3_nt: TGCGCCAGCAGCCAAGAACCAGCGGGCCCTAGCACAGATACGCAGTATTTT
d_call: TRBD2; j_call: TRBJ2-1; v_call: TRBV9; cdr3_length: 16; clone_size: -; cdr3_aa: CASSVAKAGGRNEQFF; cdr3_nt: TGTGCCAGCAGCGTAGCTAAAGCGGGGGGCCGCAATGAGCAGTTCTTC
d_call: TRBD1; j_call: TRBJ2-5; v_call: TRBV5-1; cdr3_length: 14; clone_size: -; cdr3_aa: CASSKGTGRETQYF; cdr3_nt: TGCGCCAGCAGCAAGGGGACAGGTCGAGAGACCCAGTACTTC
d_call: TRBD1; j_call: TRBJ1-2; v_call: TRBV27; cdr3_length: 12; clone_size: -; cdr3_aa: CASGDRVYGYTF; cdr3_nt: TGTGCCAGCGGGGACAGGGTCTATGGCTACACCTTC
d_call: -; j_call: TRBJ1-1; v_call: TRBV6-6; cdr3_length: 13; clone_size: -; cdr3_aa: CASSYAGGTEAFF; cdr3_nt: TGTGCCAGCAGCTACGCCGGGGGCACTGAAGCTTTCTTT
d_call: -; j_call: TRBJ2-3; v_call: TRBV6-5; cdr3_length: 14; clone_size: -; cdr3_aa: CASSYWRDTDTQYF; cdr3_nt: TGTGCCAGCAGTTACTGGCGGGACACAGATACGCAGTATTTT
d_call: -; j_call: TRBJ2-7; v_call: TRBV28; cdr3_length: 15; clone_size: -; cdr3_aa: CASSPPTGLSYEQYF; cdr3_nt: TGTGCCAGCAGTCCCCCGACAGGACTCTCCTACGAGCAGTACTTC
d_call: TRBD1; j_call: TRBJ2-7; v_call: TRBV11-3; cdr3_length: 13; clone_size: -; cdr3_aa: CASSLSGGYEQYF; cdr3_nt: TGTGCCAGCAGCTTATCAGGGGGCTACGAGCAGTACTTC
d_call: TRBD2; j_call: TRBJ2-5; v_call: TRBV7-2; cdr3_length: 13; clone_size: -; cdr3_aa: CALGLAGEGTQYF; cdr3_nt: TGTGCCTTGGGGCTAGCGGGAGAAGGGACCCAGTACTTC
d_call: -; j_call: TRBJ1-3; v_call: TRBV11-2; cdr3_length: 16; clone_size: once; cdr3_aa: CASSPMARRSGNTIYF; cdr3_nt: TGTGCCAGCAGCCCCATGGCCCGCCGCTCTGGAAACACCATATATTTT
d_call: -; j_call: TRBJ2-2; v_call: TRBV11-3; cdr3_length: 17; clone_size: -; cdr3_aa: CASSLAAAFKGTGELFF; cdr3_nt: TGTGCCAGCAGCTTAGCGGCAGCGTTCAAGGGGACCGGGGAGCTGTTTTTT
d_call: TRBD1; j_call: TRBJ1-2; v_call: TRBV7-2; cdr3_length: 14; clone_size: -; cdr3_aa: CASSSGQGLYGYTF; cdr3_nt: TGTGCCAGCAGCTCGGGACAGGGCCTCTATGGCTACACCTTC
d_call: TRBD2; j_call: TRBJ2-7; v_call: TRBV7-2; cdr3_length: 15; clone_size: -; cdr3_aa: CASSTNRGGPYEQYF; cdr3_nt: TGTGCCAGCAGCACAAACCGGGGGGGCCCCTACGAGCAGTACTTC
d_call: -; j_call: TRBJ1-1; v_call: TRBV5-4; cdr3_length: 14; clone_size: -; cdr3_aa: CASSLARLDTEAFF; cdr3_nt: TGTGCCAGCAGCTTGGCGAGACTGGACACTGAAGCTTTCTTT
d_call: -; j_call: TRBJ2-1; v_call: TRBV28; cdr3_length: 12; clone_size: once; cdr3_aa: CASGLFYNEQFF; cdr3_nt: TGTGCCAGTGGACTGTTTTACAATGAGCAGTTCTTC
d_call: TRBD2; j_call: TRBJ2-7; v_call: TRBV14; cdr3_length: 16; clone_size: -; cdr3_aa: CASSQQTSGGEYEQYF; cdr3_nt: TGTGCCAGCAGCCAGCAGACTAGCGGGGGGGAGTACGAGCAGTACTTC
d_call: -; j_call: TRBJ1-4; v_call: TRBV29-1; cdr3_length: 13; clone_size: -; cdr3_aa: CSVGGGSNEKLFF; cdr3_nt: TGCAGCGTTGGAGGCGGCTCCAATGAAAAACTGTTTTTT
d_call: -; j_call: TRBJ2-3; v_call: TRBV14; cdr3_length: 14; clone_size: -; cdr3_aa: CASSQGEGGNTQYF; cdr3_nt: TGTGCCAGCAGCCAAGGTGAAGGAGGGAATACGCAGTATTTT
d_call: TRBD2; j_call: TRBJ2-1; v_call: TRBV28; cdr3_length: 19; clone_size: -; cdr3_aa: CASSLRTSGRAFRGLEQFF; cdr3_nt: TGTGCCAGCAGTTTGAGAACTAGCGGGAGGGCCTTCAGAGGCCTTGAGCAGTTCTTC
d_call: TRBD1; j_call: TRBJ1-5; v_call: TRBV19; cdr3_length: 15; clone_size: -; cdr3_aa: CASKGDRGFNQPQHF; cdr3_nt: TGTGCCAGTAAGGGGGACAGGGGATTCAATCAGCCCCAGCATTTT
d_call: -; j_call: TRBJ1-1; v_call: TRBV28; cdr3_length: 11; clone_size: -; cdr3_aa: CASSTGTEAFF; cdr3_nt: TGTGCCAGCAGTACGGGGACAGAAGCTTTCTTT
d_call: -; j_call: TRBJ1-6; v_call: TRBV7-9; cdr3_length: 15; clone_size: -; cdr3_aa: CASSSTRLTNSPLHF; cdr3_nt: TGTGCCAGCAGCTCGACACGTTTGACTAATTCACCCCTCCACTTT
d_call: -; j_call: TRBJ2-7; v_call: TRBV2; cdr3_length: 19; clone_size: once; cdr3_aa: CASSITGPAALVMNYEQYF; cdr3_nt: TGTGCCAGCAGTATTACAGGGCCTGCGGCCTTAGTGATGAACTACGAGCAGTACTTC
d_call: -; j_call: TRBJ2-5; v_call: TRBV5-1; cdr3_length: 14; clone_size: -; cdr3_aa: CASSLTGSGETQYF; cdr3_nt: TGCGCCAGCAGTTTGACCGGGAGCGGGGAGACCCAGTACTTC
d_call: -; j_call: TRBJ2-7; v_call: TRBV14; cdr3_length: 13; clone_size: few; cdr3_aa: CASSRGRAYEQYF; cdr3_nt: TGTGCCAGCAGCCGTGGCAGGGCCTACGAGCAGTACTTC
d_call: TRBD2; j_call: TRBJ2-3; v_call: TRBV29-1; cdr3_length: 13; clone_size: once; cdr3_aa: CSVASGESDTQYF; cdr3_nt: TGCAGCGTGGCTAGCGGGGAATCAGATACGCAGTATTTT
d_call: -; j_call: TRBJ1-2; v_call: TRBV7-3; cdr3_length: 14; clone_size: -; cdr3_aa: CASSLTARGRGYTF; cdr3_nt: TGTGCCAGCAGCTTAACCGCCAGGGGTCGTGGCTACACCTTC
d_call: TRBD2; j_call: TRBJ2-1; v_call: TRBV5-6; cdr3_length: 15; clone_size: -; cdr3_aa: CASTLPGGLANEQFF; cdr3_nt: TGTGCCAGCACCCTTCCGGGGGGACTAGCCAATGAGCAGTTCTTC
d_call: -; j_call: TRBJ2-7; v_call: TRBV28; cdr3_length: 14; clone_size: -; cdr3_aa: CASSSPQGTYEQYF; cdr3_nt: TGTGCCAGCAGTTCCCCACAGGGCACCTACGAGCAGTACTTC
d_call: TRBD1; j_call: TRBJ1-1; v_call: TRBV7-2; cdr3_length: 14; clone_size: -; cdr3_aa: CASSLATGAGGAFF; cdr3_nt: TGTGCCAGCAGCTTAGCGACCGGCGCAGGGGGAGCTTTCTTT
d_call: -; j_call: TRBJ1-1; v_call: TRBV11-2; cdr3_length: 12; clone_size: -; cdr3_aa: CASSLRGTEAFF; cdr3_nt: TGTGCCAGCAGCTTAAGGGGGACTGAAGCTTTCTTT
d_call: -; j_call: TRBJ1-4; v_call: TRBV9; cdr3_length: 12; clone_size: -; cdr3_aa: CASSAPSEKLFF; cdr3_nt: TGTGCCAGCAGCGCACCGAGTGAAAAACTGTTTTTT
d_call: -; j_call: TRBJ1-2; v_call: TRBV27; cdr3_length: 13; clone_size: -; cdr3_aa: CASSPLGGYGYTF; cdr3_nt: TGTGCCAGCAGTCCCTTAGGGGGCTATGGCTACACCTTC
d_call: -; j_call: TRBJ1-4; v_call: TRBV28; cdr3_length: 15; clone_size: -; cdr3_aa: CASSFIGSGNEKLFF; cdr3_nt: TGTGCCAGCAGTTTTATCGGGTCGGGGAATGAAAAACTGTTTTTT
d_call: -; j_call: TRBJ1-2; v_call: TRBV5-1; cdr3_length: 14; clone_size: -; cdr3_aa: CARQSRARAYGYTF; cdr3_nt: TGCGCCAGACAAAGCCGGGCCAGGGCCTATGGCTACACCTTC
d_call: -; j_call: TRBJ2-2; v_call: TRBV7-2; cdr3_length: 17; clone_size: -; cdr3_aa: CASSLKIDIANTGELFF; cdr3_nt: TGTGCCAGCAGCTTAAAGATAGACATCGCGAACACCGGGGAGCTGTTTTTT
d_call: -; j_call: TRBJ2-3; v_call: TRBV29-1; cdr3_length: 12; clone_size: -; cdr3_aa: CSVGGGTDTQYF; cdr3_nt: TGCAGCGTTGGGGGGGGCACAGATACGCAGTATTTT
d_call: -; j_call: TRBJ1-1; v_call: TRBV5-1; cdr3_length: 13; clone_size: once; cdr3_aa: CASSFTQNTEAFF; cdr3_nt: TGCGCCAGCAGCTTTACACAGAACACTGAAGCTTTCTTT